The rows below give T cell receptor beta chains drawn from one sample of a study of T cell repertoires in cytomegalovirus infection. What these receptors recognize is not known. MiXCR, applied by TCRdb to the reads, yields one record per CDR3 protein. The sample carries roughly 180,000 distinct CDR3 sequences, less than 25% recorded once. Sequencing was performed on CD8+ T cells from cultured PBMCs, taken from culture after CMV antigen stimulation. Every receptor here comes from a human donor in good health (CMV status not recorded). Some clones in this sample may be carry-over from other donors' samples. The CDR3 runs from the conserved cysteine through the conserved F or W. A D gene is named only where the DNA matches it firmly. The size field is filled for only some rows; it gives once, few, many or a size class.

d_call	v_call	j_call	clone_size	cdr3_aa	cdr3_nt
NA	TRBV4-3	TRBJ2-3	NA	CASSQGDADTQYF	TGCGCCAGCAGCCAGGGTGACGCAGATACGCAGTATTTT
TRBD2	TRBV7-9	TRBJ2-7	few	CASSSLGASGKYEQYF	TGTGCCAGCAGCTCTCTTGGGGCTAGCGGTAAATACGAGCAGTACTTC
TRBD2	TRBV6-2/TRBV6-3	TRBJ2-3	NA	CASRAGGLRDTQYF	TGTGCCAGCCGGGCGGGGGGCCTGAGGGATACGCAGTATTTT
NA	TRBV6-5	TRBJ1-4	NA	CASSDATNEKLFF	TGTGCCAGCAGTGATGCAACTAATGAAAAACTGTTTTTT
NA	TRBV4-1	TRBJ2-3	few	CASSQSQSVGTDTQYF	TGCGCCAGCAGCCAAAGTCAGAGCGTGGGCACAGATACGCAGTATTTT
TRBD2	TRBV5-6	TRBJ2-1	NA	CASSFRPGLAGTYNEQFF	TGTGCCAGCAGCTTCCGCCCGGGACTAGCGGGGACCTACAATGAGCAGTTCTTC
TRBD1	TRBV7-9	TRBJ2-3	few	CASSSRRTGTDTQYF	TGTGCCAGCAGCTCCCGAAGGACAGGAACAGATACGCAGTATTTT
NA	TRBV7-8	TRBJ2-7	NA	CASSFGVTYDFEQYF	TGTGCCAGCAGCTTCGGGGTGACATACGATTTCGAGCAGTACTTC
NA	TRBV7-8	TRBJ1-5	NA	CASSLRPGGNQPQHF	TGTGCCAGCAGCTTAAGGCCCGGGGGCAATCAGCCCCAGCATTTT
NA	TRBV6-1	TRBJ2-6	NA	CASSEGSGANGLTF	TGTGCCAGCAGTGAAGGGTCTGGGGCCAACGGCCTGACTTTC
NA	TRBV7-9	TRBJ1-1	NA	CASSLYNMNTEAFF	TGTGCCAGCAGCTTATACAACATGAACACTGAAGCTTTCTTT
TRBD2	TRBV5-4	TRBJ2-3	NA	CASRGLADNTDTQYF	TGTGCCAGCAGGGGACTAGCGGATAATACAGATACGCAGTATTTT
TRBD1	TRBV29-1	TRBJ1-5	NA	CSVRTGGNQPQHF	TGCAGCGTACGGACAGGGGGCAATCAGCCCCAGCATTTT
NA	TRBV7-9	TRBJ2-5	NA	CASSLAFGETQYF	TGTGCCAGCAGCTTAGCGTTCGGAGAGACCCAGTACTTC
NA	TRBV7-2	TRBJ2-2	few	CASSLTVRGGELFF	TGTGCCAGCAGCTTAACAGTCAGAGGCGGGGAGCTGTTTTTT
NA	TRBV7-2	TRBJ2-1	NA	CASSSPKVGGGHHNEQFF	TGTGCCAGCAGCTCCCCAAAGGTGGGGGGGGGCCACCACAATGAGCAGTTCTTC
NA	TRBV5-5	TRBJ2-5	NA	CASSFLDKETQYF	TGTGCCAGCAGCTTCCTCGACAAAGAGACCCAGTACTTC
NA	TRBV7-9	TRBJ2-7	NA	CASSLRASYEQYF	TGTGCCAGCAGCTTAAGGGCTAGCTACGAGCAGTACTTC
TRBD2	TRBV7-8	TRBJ2-3	NA	CASSTRTSGRADTQYF	TGTGCCAGCAGCACCCGGACTAGCGGGAGGGCAGATACGCAGTATTTT
NA	TRBV12-3/TRBV12-4	TRBJ1-4	NA	CASSFFEGRKNEKLFF	TGTGCCAGCAGTTTTTTCGAGGGCCGCAAGAATGAAAAACTGTTTTTT
NA	TRBV20-1	TRBJ2-7	NA	CSARASPGSYSSYEQYF	TGCAGTGCTAGAGCCAGTCCAGGCAGCTACAGCTCCTACGAGCAGTACTTC
NA	TRBV6-2/TRBV6-3	TRBJ1-1	once	CASSYSGGYTEAFF	TGTGCCAGCAGTTACTCAGGGGGTTACACTGAAGCTTTCTTT
TRBD2	TRBV15	TRBJ2-1	few	CATSKLAGGSSYNEQFF	TGTGCCACCAGCAAACTAGCGGGGGGTTCCTCCTACAATGAGCAGTTCTTC
NA	TRBV7-2	TRBJ2-1	NA	CASSSWRAYNEQFF	TGTGCCAGCAGCTCGTGGAGGGCCTACAATGAGCAGTTCTTC
NA	TRBV12-3/TRBV12-4	TRBJ1-2	few	CASSLSGLNGYTF	TGTGCCAGCAGTTTATCGGGGCTGAACGGCTACACCTTC
NA	TRBV7-2	TRBJ2-7	few	CASSFESNRGLTYEQYF	TGTGCCAGCAGCTTCGAATCAAACAGGGGACTCACCTACGAGCAGTACTTC
TRBD2	TRBV12-3/TRBV12-4	TRBJ2-1	few	CASSLAGGSNEQFF	TGTGCCAGCAGTTTAGCGGGGGGGTCAAATGAGCAGTTCTTC
TRBD2	TRBV6-2/TRBV6-3	TRBJ2-5	NA	CASSFSGAIQETQYF	TGTGCCAGCAGTTTTAGCGGGGCCATCCAAGAGACCCAGTACTTC
TRBD1	TRBV7-9	TRBJ2-1	few	CASSPTMLGDRGPDEQFF	TGTGCCAGCAGCCCCACTATGTTGGGGGACAGGGGACCGGATGAGCAGTTCTTC
NA	TRBV7-2	TRBJ2-3	once	CASNQLGLLATDTQYF	TGTGCCAGCAACCAGCTTGGGTTGCTAGCCACAGATACGCAGTATTTT
NA	TRBV7-2	TRBJ2-1	few	CASSAAQGSPYNEQFF	TGTGCCAGCAGCGCCGCCCAAGGTTCCCCCTACAATGAGCAGTTCTTC
NA	TRBV28	TRBJ2-7	NA	CASSLQGREQYF	TGTGCCAGCAGTTTACAGGGTAGAGAGCAGTACTTC
NA	TRBV7-9	TRBJ2-1	NA	CASSLGAGEYNEQFF	TGTGCCAGCAGCTTAGGAGCGGGCGAGTACAATGAGCAGTTCTTC
NA	TRBV20-1	TRBJ1-1	NA	CSASPDVVWGESEAFF	TGCAGTGCTAGCCCCGACGTGGTGTGGGGAGAATCTGAAGCTTTCTTT
NA	TRBV27	TRBJ1-2	NA	CASSLTGTHGYTF	TGTGCCAGCAGTTTAACCGGGACCCATGGCTACACCTTC
TRBD1	TRBV7-8	TRBJ1-1	NA	CASSQTPTGEDTEAFF	TGTGCCAGCAGCCAGACCCCGACAGGGGAGGACACTGAAGCTTTCTTT
NA	TRBV19	TRBJ1-1	few	CASSTSVNTEAFF	TGTGCCAGTAGTACCTCCGTGAACACTGAAGCTTTCTTT
NA	TRBV7-6	TRBJ2-7	NA	CASSLVADRTYEQYF	TGTGCCAGCAGCTTAGTAGCGGACAGGACCTACGAGCAGTACTTC
NA	TRBV6-1	TRBJ1-2	NA	CASSERSQTLYGYTF	TGTGCCAGCAGTGAACGATCACAGACCCTCTATGGCTACACCTTC
NA	TRBV2	TRBJ2-3	NA	CASKGGTSTDTQYF	TGTGCCAGCAAAGGGGGTACTAGCACAGATACGCAGTATTTT
TRBD1	TRBV5-1	TRBJ1-1	few	CASSRDRGGTEAFF	TGCGCCAGCAGCCGCGACAGGGGAGGCACTGAAGCTTTCTTT
NA	TRBV12-3/TRBV12-4	TRBJ1-1	NA	CASSLGLSTEAFF	TGTGCCAGCAGTTTGGGGCTCAGCACTGAAGCTTTCTTT
NA	TRBV4-1	TRBJ2-4	many	CASSQATDPAKNIQYF	TGCGCCAGCAGCCAAGCTACAGACCCAGCCAAAAACATTCAGTACTTC
NA	TRBV30	TRBJ2-3	many	CAWSTFSGLGTDTQYF	TGTGCCTGGAGTACCTTTAGCGGCCTGGGCACAGATACGCAGTATTTT
TRBD1	TRBV20-1	TRBJ1-5	NA	CSANWEGAGNQPQHF	TGCAGCGCAAACTGGGAGGGGGCGGGCAATCAGCCCCAGCATTTT
NA	TRBV6-2/TRBV6-3	TRBJ2-1	few	CASRGLEQFF	TGTGCCAGCAGGGGACTGGAGCAGTTCTTC
TRBD2	TRBV19	TRBJ2-2	NA	CASSIVLAGTGELFF	TGTGCCAGTAGTATAGTACTAGCGGGGACCGGGGAGCTGTTTTTT
TRBD1	TRBV3-1	TRBJ2-7	few	CASSHRTGGRYEQYF	TGTGCCAGCAGCCACCGGACAGGGGGCAGGTACGAGCAGTACTTC
NA	TRBV27	TRBJ1-1	few	CASSPQRRQNTEAFF	TGTGCCAGCAGCCCCCAGAGGCGCCAGAACACTGAAGCTTTCTTT
TRBD2	TRBV12-3/TRBV12-4	TRBJ2-1	few	CASSRGLATNEQFF	TGTGCCAGCAGCCGGGGACTAGCTACCAATGAGCAGTTCTTC
NA	TRBV5-4	TRBJ1-6	few	CASSFWGHNSPLHF	TGTGCCAGCAGCTTTTGGGGGCATAATTCACCCCTCCACTTT
NA	TRBV27	TRBJ1-4	few	CASSSEGDEKLFF	TGTGCCAGCAGCTCGGAGGGTGATGAAAAACTGTTTTTT
TRBD1	TRBV12-3/TRBV12-4	TRBJ1-2	few	CASSPTGRVSTF	TGTGCCAGCAGTCCGACAGGGAGAGTATCCACCTTC
NA	TRBV28	TRBJ2-3	NA	CASKEGASDTQYF	TGTGCCAGCAAGGAGGGGGCCTCAGATACGCAGTATTTT